The rows below give T cell receptor beta chains drawn from one sample of a study of control samples from healthy donors and cancer patients. Clones were sequenced by immunoSEQ multiplex PCR, and TCRdb holds only the in-frame ones, with some missing. Here the sample spans 150,000 to 180,000 clones, around 95% being singletons. The sequencing input was blood. The source is a man in his forties in good health. Both conserved end residues are part of each CDR3. A D gene is named only where the DNA matches it firmly. The size entry is marked missing in some rows and otherwise reads once, few, many or a size class.

CDR3nt	CDR3aa	abundance	d_gene	j_gene	v_gene
TGTGCCAGCAGCTTAGAGCCGATCTATGGCTACACCTTC	CASSLEPIYGYTF	-	-	TRBJ1-2	TRBV7-2
TGTGCCAGCAGGGAAGGGGGGATAGATCAGCCCCAGCATTTT	CASREGGIDQPQHF	-	-	TRBJ1-5	TRBV2
TGTGCCAGCAGCTTGTACGGAACAGCCCACTCGGATAATTCACCCCTCCACTTT	CASSLYGTAHSDNSPLHF	once	-	TRBJ1-6	TRBV5-6
TGTGCCAGCAGCCCCCAACTGGCTCCTCTAGGCACAGATACGCAGTATTTT	CASSPQLAPLGTDTQYF	-	-	TRBJ2-3	TRBV9
TGTGCCAGCAGTACCCCCGGGGGGACCATATATTTT	CASSTPGGTIYF	-	-	TRBJ1-3	TRBV6-5
TGTGCCAGTAGTTGGGACAGGGATAGCAATCAGCCCCAGCATTTT	CASSWDRDSNQPQHF	-	TRBD1	TRBJ1-5	TRBV19
TGTGCCTCCTCGACTAAAGCGGGACCTTTCTCCGAGCAGTACTTC	CASSTKAGPFSEQYF	once	TRBD2	TRBJ2-7	TRBV30
TGTGCCAGCAGTCCAGACAGGGGCGGCTACAATGAGCAGTTCTTC	CASSPDRGGYNEQFF	-	TRBD1	TRBJ2-1	TRBV28
TGTGCCAGCAGCGTAGAAGGCTACACCTTC	CASSVEGYTF	-	-	TRBJ1-2	TRBV9
TGCAGTGCTAGTAGTAGCACAGATACGCAGTATTTT	CSASSSTDTQYF	-	-	TRBJ2-3	TRBV20-1
TGTGCCAGCAGCCAAAAAAGCACAGCCCGCTATGGCTACACCTTC	CASSQKSTARYGYTF	-	-	TRBJ1-2	TRBV3-1/TRBV3-2
TGTGCCAGCAGCTCCTCCCCCTGGGGGGATGGCTACACCTTC	CASSSSPWGDGYTF	once	-	TRBJ1-2	TRBV7-2
TGCGCCAGCAGCTTGGAGTCGGGGGGGCCGGGCACAGATACGCAGTATTTT	CASSLESGGPGTDTQYF	-	TRBD2	TRBJ2-3	TRBV5-1
TGTGCCATCAGTGAGTCTCTAGGGACAGGTAACACTGAAGCTTTCTTT	CAISESLGTGNTEAFF	-	TRBD1	TRBJ1-1	TRBV10-3
TGTGCCAGCAGCCCCCCCGGGGTAAAAGTTCGTGAAAAACTGTTTTTT	CASSPPGVKVREKLFF	once	-	TRBJ1-4	TRBV7-2
TGTGCCAGCAAGGGCCAAAACACCGGGGAGCTGTTTTTT	CASKGQNTGELFF	once	-	TRBJ2-2	TRBV2
TGTGCCAGCAGTTCCGGGACAGGGGCTGAAGCTTTCTTT	CASSSGTGAEAFF	-	TRBD1	TRBJ1-1	TRBV28
TGCGCCAGCCTGGGGGGGCGTAATTCACCCCTCCACTTT	CASLGGRNSPLHF	once	-	TRBJ1-6	TRBV10-2
TGTGCCAGCAGCCCAACGTGGGCCAACGTCCTGACTTTC	CASSPTWANVLTF	-	-	TRBJ2-6	TRBV7-2
TGCGCCAGCAGCCAAGATACTAGCGGAATGGGGGATACGCAGTATTTT	CASSQDTSGMGDTQYF	-	TRBD2	TRBJ2-3	TRBV4-3
TGCGCCAGCAGGGCCGAGGGGTACACTGAAGCTTTCTTT	CASRAEGYTEAFF	-	-	TRBJ1-1	TRBV10-1
TGTGCCAGCAGCATCCGGGGGGGCAACCAAGAGACCCAGTACTTC	CASSIRGGNQETQYF	-	TRBD2	TRBJ2-5	TRBV7-9
TGTGCCAGCAGCCCCCCCCTGGGGGTCGGGCAGTTCTTC	CASSPPLGVGQFF	-	-	TRBJ2-1	TRBV11-2
TGTGCCAGCAGCCCTCGGACGGATAATTCACCCCTCCACTTT	CASSPRTDNSPLHF	once	-	TRBJ1-6	TRBV7-9
TGTGCCAGCGCGGGGACTGCGAACACCGGGGAGCTGTTTTTT	CASAGTANTGELFF	-	-	TRBJ2-2	TRBV18
TGCGCCAGCAGCGACTCCCCTAATGAGCAGTTCTTC	CASSDSPNEQFF	-	-	TRBJ2-1	TRBV10-2
TGTGCCAGCAGCCCAAGGGGACAGACGAACACTGAAGCTTTCTTT	CASSPRGQTNTEAFF	-	TRBD1	TRBJ1-1	TRBV5-4
TGTGCCAGTAAGGGCGGTTACAATGAGCAGTTCTTC	CASKGGYNEQFF	-	-	TRBJ2-1	TRBV19
TGTGCCAGCAAACGACAGAGCAATCAGCCCCAGCATTTT	CASKRQSNQPQHF	-	-	TRBJ1-5	TRBV12-3/TRBV12-4
TGTGCCAGCAGCTTAGAGGCCGGGCAGGGCCCCGGATACGAGCAGTACTTC	CASSLEAGQGPGYEQYF	-	-	TRBJ2-7	TRBV7-9
TGTGCCAGCAGCTCGTATTACATGGAAGGGACTAGCGGGGGGGCCGTGAATACAGATACGCAGTATTTT	CASSSYYMEGTSGGAVNTDTQYF	-	TRBD2	TRBJ2-3	TRBV9
TGTGCCAGCAGCAAAGGCTCATACCCCGGGACAGGGCATCGGGAGCAGTACTTC	CASSKGSYPGTGHREQYF	-	-	TRBJ2-7	TRBV21-1
TGCGCCAGCAGCTTAATGGGGGCCTCTGACGAGCAGTACTTC	CASSLMGASDEQYF	-	-	TRBJ2-7	TRBV5-1
TGTGCCAGCAGATTCCAAGCTGCAACTAATGAAAAACTGTTTTTT	CASRFQAATNEKLFF	-	-	TRBJ1-4	TRBV6-5
TGTGCCAGCAGTTTATACCAGAGTATCTCTGGAAACACCATATATTTT	CASSLYQSISGNTIYF	-	-	TRBJ1-3	TRBV28
TGTGCCAGCAGGAGGGCAGGATCCTATGGCTACACCTTC	CASRRAGSYGYTF	-	-	TRBJ1-2	TRBV25-1
TGTGCCAGCAGTTACAGGGGGCGAATATCTGGGGCCAACGTCCTGACTTTC	CASSYRGRISGANVLTF	-	TRBD1	TRBJ2-6	TRBV2
TGTGCCAGCAGCTTAGGAGGGGCCGTCTCTGGAAACACCATATATTTT	CASSLGGAVSGNTIYF	-	-	TRBJ1-3	TRBV7-2
TGTGCCAGCAGCCGGGGGACAGGGGGCCGAGGCACTGAAGCTTTCTTT	CASSRGTGGRGTEAFF	-	TRBD1	TRBJ1-1	TRBV6-2/TRBV6-3